This T cell receptor (beta chain) is from a study of T cell repertoires in cytomegalovirus infection. TCRdb analysed the reads with MiXCR anew, one entry per CDR3 protein. The sample has about 900,000 distinct CDR3 sequences, approximately 31% seen once. Only a few counts were recorded for this clonotype. The antigen is not known. Germline CDR1 SGHDT, CDR2 YYEEEE. This CDR3 has 17 residues. Trimming shortened V by 0 bases and J by 0 bases, and 13 bases separated the two germline ends. This sample comprised cultured CD8+ T cells from PBMCs, obtained from culture after CMV antigen stimulation. This clonotype was obtained from a human donor in good health (CMV status not recorded). Some clones in this sample may be carry-over from other donors' samples. The chain links TRBV5-6 to TRBJ2-4; D uncertain. In DNA, the CDR3 is TGTGCCAGCAGCTTGGAAAGGGTGGGCCTAGCCAAAAACATTCAGTACTTC. It translates to CASSLERVGLAKNIQYF.